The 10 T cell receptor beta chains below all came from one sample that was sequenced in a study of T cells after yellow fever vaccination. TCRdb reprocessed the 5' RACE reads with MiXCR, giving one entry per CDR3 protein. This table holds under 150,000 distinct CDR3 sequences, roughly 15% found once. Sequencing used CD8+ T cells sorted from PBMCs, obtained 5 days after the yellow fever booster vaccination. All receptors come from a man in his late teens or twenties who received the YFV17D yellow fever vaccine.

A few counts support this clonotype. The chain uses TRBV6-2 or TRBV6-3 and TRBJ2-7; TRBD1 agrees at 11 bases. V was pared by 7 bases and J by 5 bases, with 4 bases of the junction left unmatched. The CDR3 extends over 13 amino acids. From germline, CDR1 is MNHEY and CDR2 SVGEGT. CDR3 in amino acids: CASIGQGADEQYF. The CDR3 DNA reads TGTGCCAGCATTGGACAGGGGGCAGACGAGCAGTACTTC.

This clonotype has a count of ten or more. The CDR3 loop is CASTLTGIQYF. The CDR3 DNA reads as TGTGCCAGCACCCTCACAGGCATTCAGTACTTC. The rearrangement joins TRBV12-3 or TRBV12-4 to TRBJ2-4; possible D gene TRBD1, 5 bases. Trimming pared 7 bases from V and 9 bases from J, leaving 10 bases between. There are 11 residues in the CDR3.

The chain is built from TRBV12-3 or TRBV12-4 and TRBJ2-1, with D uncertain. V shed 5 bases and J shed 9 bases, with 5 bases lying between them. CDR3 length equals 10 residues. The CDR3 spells CASSGVEQFF. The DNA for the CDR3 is TGTGCCAGCAGTGGCGTTGAGCAGTTCTTC.

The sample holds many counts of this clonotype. The CDR3 sequence: CSVEVQGRNTGELFF. In DNA form, the CDR3 reads TGCAGCGTTGAAGTTCAGGGACGGAACACCGGGGAGCTGTTTTTT. The V and J genes are TRBV29-1 and TRBJ2-2; D assignment may be TRBD1 or TRBD2 (5 bases each). The CDR3 has 15 residues. Deletions cut 1 base from V and 1 base from J, with 10 bases between. Per the germline V gene, CDR1 is SQVTM and CDR2 is ANQGSEA.

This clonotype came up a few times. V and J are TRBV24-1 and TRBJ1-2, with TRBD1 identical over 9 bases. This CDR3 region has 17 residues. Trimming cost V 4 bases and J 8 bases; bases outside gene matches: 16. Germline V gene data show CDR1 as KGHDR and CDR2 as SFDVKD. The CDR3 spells CATSDPEQGAGLRGYTF. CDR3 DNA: TGTGCCACCAGTGACCCCGAACAGGGGGCCGGTTTGAGAGGCTACACCTTC.

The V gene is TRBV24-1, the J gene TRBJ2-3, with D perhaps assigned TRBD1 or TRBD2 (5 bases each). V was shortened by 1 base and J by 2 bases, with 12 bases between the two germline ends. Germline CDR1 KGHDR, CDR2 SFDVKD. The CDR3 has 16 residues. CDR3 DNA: TGTGCCACCAGTGATTTCCGGGACCATTTCACAGATACGCAGTATTTT. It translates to CATSDFRDHFTDTQYF.

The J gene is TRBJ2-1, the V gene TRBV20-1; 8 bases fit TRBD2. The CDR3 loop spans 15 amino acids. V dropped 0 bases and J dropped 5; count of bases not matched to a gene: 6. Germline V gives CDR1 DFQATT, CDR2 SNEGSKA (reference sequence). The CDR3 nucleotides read TGCAGTGCTAGAGATTTTGCGGGGGGAGACAATGAGCAGTTCTTC. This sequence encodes CSARDFAGGDNEQFF.

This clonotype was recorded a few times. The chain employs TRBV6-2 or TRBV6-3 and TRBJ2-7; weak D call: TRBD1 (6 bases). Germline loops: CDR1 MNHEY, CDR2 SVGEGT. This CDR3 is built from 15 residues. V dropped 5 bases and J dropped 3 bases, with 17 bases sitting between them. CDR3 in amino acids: CASSRGTETIYEQYF. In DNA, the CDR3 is TGTGCCAGCAGTAGGGGGACGGAGACGATCTACGAGCAGTACTTC.

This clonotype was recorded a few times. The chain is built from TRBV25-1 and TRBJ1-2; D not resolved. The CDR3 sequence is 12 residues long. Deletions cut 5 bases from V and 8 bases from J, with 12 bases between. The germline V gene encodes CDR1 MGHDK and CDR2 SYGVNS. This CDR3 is CASSHNALGYTF. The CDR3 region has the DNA TGTGCCAGCAGTCACAACGCCTTAGGCTACACCTTC.

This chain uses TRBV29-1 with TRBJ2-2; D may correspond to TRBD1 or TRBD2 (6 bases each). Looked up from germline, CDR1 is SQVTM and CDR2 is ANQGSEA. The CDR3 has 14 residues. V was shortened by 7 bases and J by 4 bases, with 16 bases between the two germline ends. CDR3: CSALQGGVTGELFF. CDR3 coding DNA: TGCAGCGCCCTACAGGGCGGGGTCACCGGGGAGCTGTTTTTT.